This T cell receptor beta chain was sequenced in a study of vaccination and CD4 T cells after COVID-19. As for the study in general: Convalescent cases consisted of six males and four females, of whom two were Hispanic. Stimulation of cells relied on overlapping spike peptides derived from SARS-CoV-2, HCoV-NL63, HCoV-OC43 and HCoV-229E.

The treatment: approximately nine-day PBMC culture with coronavirus spike peptide pools or control peptides (ViraFEST assay). Once peptide pools had expanded antigen-specific T cells, ViraFEST sequenced TCRs. Negative nucleocapsid antibody tests before and after vaccination confirmed that healthy vaccine recipients had no prior SARS-CoV-2 infection. Cultured CD4+ T cell DNA underwent sequencing with the Oncomine TCR Beta short-read assay. Via MiXCR, TCRdb re-called the PCR reads, giving one row per CDR3 protein. The table has around 15,000 distinct CDR3 sequences, around 79% seen once. This CDR3 is 16 amino acids long. Germline V gives CDR1 MNHNS, CDR2 SASEGT. V dropped 2 bases and J dropped 0; count of bases not matched to a gene: 6. This clonotype was picked up a small number of times. The antigen is undetermined.

Sequenced material: CD4+ T cells from blood, cultured in vitro, taken after SARS-CoV-2 vaccination. The TCR sequence derives from a human donor who received a COVID-19 vaccine. The genes are TRBV6-1 and TRBJ2-7; 8 nucleotides align to TRBD2. The CDR3: CASSELTSESSYEQYF. Written as DNA, the CDR3 is TGTGCCAGCAGTGAATTGACTAGCGAGAGCTCCTACGAGCAGTACTTC.